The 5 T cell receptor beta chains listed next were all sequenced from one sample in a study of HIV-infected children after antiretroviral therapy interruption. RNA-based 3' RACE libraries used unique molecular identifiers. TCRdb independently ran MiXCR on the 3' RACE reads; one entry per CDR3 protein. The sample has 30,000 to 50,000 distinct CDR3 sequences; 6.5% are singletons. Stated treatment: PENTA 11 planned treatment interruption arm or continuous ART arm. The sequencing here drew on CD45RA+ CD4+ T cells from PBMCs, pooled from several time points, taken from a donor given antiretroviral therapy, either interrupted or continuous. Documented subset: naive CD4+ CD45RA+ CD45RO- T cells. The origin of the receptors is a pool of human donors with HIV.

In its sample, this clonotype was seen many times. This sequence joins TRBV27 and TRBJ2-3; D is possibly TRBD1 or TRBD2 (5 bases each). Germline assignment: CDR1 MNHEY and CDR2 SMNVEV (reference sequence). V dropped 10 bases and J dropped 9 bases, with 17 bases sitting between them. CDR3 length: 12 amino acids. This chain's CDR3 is CAIRDPAGTQYF. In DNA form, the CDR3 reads TGTGCCATCCGGGACCCCGCCGGCACGCAGTATTTT.

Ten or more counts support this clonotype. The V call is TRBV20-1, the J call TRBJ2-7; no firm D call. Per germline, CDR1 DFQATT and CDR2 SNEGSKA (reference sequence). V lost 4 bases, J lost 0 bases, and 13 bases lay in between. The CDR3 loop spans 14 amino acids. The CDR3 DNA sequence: TGCAGTGCTACCCCATGGCGGAGCTCCTACGAGCAGTACTTC. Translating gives CSATPWRSSYEQYF.

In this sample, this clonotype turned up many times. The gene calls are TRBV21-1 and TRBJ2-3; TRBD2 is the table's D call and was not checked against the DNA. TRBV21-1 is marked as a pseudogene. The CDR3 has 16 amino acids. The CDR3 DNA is TGTGCCAGCAGCAAAGGTTCTAGCGGACGCACAGATACGCAGTATTTT. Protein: CASSKGSSGRTDTQYF.

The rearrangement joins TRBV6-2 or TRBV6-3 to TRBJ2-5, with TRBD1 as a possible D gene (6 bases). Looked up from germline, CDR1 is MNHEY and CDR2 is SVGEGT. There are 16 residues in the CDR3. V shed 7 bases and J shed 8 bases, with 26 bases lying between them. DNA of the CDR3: TGTGCCAGCATCGATGCCCCCTTGGACAGTCCGGGAACCCAGTACTTC. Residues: CASIDAPLDSPGTQYF.

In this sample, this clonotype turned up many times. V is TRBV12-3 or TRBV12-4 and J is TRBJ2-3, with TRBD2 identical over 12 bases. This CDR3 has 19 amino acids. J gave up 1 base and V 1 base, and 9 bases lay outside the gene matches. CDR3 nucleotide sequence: TGTGCCAGCAGTTTAGTTAGACTAGCGGGAGTGTCTGGCACAGATACGCAGTATTTT. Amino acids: CASSLVRLAGVSGTDTQYF.